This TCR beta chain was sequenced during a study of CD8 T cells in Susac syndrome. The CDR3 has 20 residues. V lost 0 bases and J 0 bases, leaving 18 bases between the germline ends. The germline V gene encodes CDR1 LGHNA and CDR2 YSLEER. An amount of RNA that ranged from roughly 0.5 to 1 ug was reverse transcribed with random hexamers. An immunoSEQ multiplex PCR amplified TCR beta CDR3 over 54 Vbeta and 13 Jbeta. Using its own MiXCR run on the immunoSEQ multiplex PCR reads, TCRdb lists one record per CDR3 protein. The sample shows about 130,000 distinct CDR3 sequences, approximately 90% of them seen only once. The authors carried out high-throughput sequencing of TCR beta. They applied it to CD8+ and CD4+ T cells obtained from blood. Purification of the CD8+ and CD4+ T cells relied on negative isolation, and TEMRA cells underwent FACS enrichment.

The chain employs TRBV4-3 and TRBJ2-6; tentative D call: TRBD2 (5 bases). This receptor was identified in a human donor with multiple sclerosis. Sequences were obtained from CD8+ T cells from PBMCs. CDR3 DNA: TGCGCCAGCAGCCAAGAAACCCCCCGGGGTGTCGGCTCTGGGGCCAACGTCCTGACTTTC. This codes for CASSQETPRGVGSGANVLTF.